This TCR beta chain was sequenced in a study of radiotherapy plus CTLA-4 blockade in lung cancer. Regarding the study as a whole: With interferon-beta, early dynamics of blood T cell clones were reported to best predict response. Subsequent to radiotherapy plus ipilimumab, tumor-derived TCR clones underwent expansion in blood.

Here immunoSEQ multiplex PCR was the method, and the copy in TCRdb shows in-frame clones only, minus some. Here the sample spans tens of thousands of clones, 84% being singletons. This CDR3 is built from 16 residues. The germline gives CDR1 SGHAT, CDR2 FQNNGV. V lost 4 bases and J lost 2, with 15 bases in between. Concerning this clone: Its target is not known.

Lung cancer patients with chemo-refractory metastatic non-small-cell disease were given focal radiation plus CTLA-4 blockade with ipilimumab. Sequencing was performed on peripheral blood, taken from a patient treated with radiotherapy plus ipilimumab. The chain is built from TRBV11-2 and TRBJ2-1, with a weak D call TRBD2 (6 bases). This clonotype was obtained from a human donor with non-small cell lung cancer whose response to radiotherapy plus ipilimumab could not be evaluated. Here the CDR3 DNA reads TGTGCCAGCAGCTCCCATGGGGGGAGAGCCTACAATGAGCAGTTCTTC. Amino acids: CASSSHGGRAYNEQFF.